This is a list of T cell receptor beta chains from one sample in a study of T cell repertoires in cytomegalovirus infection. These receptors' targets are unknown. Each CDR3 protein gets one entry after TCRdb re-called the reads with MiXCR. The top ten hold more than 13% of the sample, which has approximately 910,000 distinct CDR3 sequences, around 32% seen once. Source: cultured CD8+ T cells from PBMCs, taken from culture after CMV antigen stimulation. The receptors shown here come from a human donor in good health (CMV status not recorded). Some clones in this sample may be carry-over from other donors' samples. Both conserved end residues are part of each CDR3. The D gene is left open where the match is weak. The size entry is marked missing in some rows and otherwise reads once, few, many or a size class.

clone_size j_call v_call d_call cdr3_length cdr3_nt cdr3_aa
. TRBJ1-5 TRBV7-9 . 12 TGTGCCAGCAGCTTAGCCTGGCAGCCCCAGCATTTT CASSLAWQPQHF
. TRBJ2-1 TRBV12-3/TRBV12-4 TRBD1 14 TGTGCCAGCAGACGCGGACAGGCCTTCAATGAGCAGTTCTTC CASRRGQAFNEQFF
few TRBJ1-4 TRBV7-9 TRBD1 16 TGTGCCAGCAGCATGGGGGACAGCACAACTAATGAAAAACTGTTTTTT CASSMGDSTTNEKLFF
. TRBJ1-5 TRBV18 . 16 TGTGCCAGCTCACCACCGGAGGACCATAGCAATCAGCCCCAGCATTTT CASSPPEDHSNQPQHF
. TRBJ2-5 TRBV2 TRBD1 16 TGTGCCAGCAGCTATCGGGACAGGGACTTCCAAGAGACCCAGTACTTC CASSYRDRDFQETQYF
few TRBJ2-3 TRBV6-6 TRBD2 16 TGTGCCAGCAGTTACCTAGCGGGGGCCAGCACAGATACGCAGTATTTT CASSYLAGASTDTQYF
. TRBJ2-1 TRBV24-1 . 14 TGTGCCACCAGTGACGGGATTCTGGGGAATGAGCAGTTCTTC CATSDGILGNEQFF
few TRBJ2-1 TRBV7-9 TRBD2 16 TGTGCCAGCAGCTCCCTGGTAGCGGGGGGCTACAATGAGCAGTTCTTC CASSSLVAGGYNEQFF
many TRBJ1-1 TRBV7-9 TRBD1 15 TGTGCCAGCAGCCCATCGGACAGGGTCAACACTGAAGCTTTCTTT CASSPSDRVNTEAFF
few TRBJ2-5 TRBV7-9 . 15 TGTGCCATCCAGGCCGGAGGGGGCGGTTTAGAGACCCAGTACTTC CAIQAGGGGLETQYF
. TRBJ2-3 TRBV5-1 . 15 TGCGCCAGCAGCTTGAACGGGGCTAACACAGATACGCAGTATTTT CASSLNGANTDTQYF
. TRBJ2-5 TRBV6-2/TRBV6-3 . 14 TGTGCCAGCAGTTACGTTTCCAGCCAAGAGACCCAGTACTTC CASSYVSSQETQYF
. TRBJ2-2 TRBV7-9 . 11 TGTGTCAGCGAGCGTGGCGGGGAGCTGTTTTTT CVSERGGELFF
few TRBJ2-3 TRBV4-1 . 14 TGCGCCAGCAGCCAAGCAGGAACTAGTGTCGACCTTTCTTTT CASSQAGTSVDLSF
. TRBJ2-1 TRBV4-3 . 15 TGCGCCAGCAGCCAAGATCAGGGGTCCTACAATGAGCAGTTCTTC CASSQDQGSYNEQFF
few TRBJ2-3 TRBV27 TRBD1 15 TGTGCCAGCAGTTCTCACAGGGGGCGGCCAGATACGCAGTATTTT CASSSHRGRPDTQYF
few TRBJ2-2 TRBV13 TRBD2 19 TGTGCCAGCAGCGGGGGACTAGCGGGGGCCATCCCAGACACCGGGGAGCTGTTTTTT CASSGGLAGAIPDTGELFF
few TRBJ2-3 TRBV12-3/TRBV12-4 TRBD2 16 TGTGCCAGCAGTTTGCTAGCGGGGGGGCCCTCAGATACGCAGTATTTT CASSLLAGGPSDTQYF
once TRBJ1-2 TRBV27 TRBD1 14 TGTGCCAGCAGTTCAGCCAGGGGGCAGGATGGCTACACCTTC CASSSARGQDGYTF
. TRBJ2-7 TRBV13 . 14 TGTGCCAGCAGCTTAGGTAGCAGCCCCTACGAGCAGTACTTC CASSLGSSPYEQYF
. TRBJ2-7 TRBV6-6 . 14 TGTGCCAGCAGCTTCGGGTTTCCGGTTTACGAGCAGTACTTC CASSFGFPVYEQYF
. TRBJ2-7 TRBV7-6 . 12 TGTGCCAGCAGCCAACAGGGCTACGAGCAGTACTTC CASSQQGYEQYF
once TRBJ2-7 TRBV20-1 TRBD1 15 TGCAGTGCTAGAGCGGTTCTGGGACAGGTCTACGAGCAGTACTTC CSARAVLGQVYEQYF
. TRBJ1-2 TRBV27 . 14 TGTGCCAGCAGTCCCAGGGGTCCCCTCTATGGCTACACCTTC CASSPRGPLYGYTF
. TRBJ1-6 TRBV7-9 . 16 TGTGCCAGCAGCTTCCACGGGACCTCAAATAATTCACCCCTCCACTTT CASSFHGTSNNSPLHF
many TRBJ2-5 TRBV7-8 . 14 TGTGCCAGCAGCTTGGTACAGCCAAAAGAGACCCAGTACTTC CASSLVQPKETQYF
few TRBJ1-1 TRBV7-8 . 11 TGTGCCAGCAGCTTATTGGGTGAAGCTTTCTTT CASSLLGEAFF
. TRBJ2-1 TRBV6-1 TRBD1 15 TGTGCCAGCGCATTAGAGACAGGGGGGCTGCATGAGCAGTTCTTC CASALETGGLHEQFF
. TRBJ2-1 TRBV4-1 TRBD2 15 TGCACCAGCAGCCAAGACAGCGGGGGGGGCGATGAGCAGTTCTTC CTSSQDSGGGDEQFF
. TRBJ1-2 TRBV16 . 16 TGTGCCAGCAGCCAATCTCGGACGCCCCGGGCTTATGGCTACACCTTC CASSQSRTPRAYGYTF
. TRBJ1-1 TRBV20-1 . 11 TGCAGCGCCCTATGGGGGACTGAAGCTTTCTTT CSALWGTEAFF
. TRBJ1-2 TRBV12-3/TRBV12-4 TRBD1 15 TGTGCCAGTGAGGGGACAGGGGAAATAAACTATGGCTACACCTTC CASEGTGEINYGYTF
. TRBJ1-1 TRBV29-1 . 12 TGCAGCGGATGGACTAGTGACACTGAAGCTTTCTTT CSGWTSDTEAFF
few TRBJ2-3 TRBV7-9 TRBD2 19 TGTGCCAGCAGCTTCGTCCCGGGACTAGCGGGCCCGGGTGTAGATACGCAGTATTTT CASSFVPGLAGPGVDTQYF
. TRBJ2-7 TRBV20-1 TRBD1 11 TGCAGTGCGTTACAGGGGAACGAGCAGTACTTC CSALQGNEQYF
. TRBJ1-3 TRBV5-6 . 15 TGTGCCAGCAGTTCAGGCCCCGATGCGGGGAACACCATATATTTT CASSSGPDAGNTIYF
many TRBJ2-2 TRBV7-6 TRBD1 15 TGTGCCAGCAGCGACAGGGGTTTAGCCACCGGGGAGCTGTTTTTT CASSDRGLATGELFF
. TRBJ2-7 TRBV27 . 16 TGTGCCAGCACCACCTTAGGGAACGACGGGGGTCGCGAGCAGTACTTC CASTTLGNDGGREQYF
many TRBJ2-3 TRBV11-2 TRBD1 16 TGTGCCAGCAGCCCAGGACAGGGAATTAGCACAGATACGCAGTATTTT CASSPGQGISTDTQYF
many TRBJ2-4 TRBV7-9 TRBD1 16 TGTGCCAGCAGCAACCCCCGGTTGGACAGGGAAAACATTCAGTACTTC CASSNPRLDRENIQYF
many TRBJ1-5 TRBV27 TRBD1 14 TGTGCCAGCAGGTTGACAGGGGGAAATCAGCCCCAGCATTTT CASRLTGGNQPQHF
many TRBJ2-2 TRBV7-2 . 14 TGTGCCAGCAGCTTAGGGGGCGCGGCCGGGGAGCTGTTTTTT CASSLGGAAGELFF
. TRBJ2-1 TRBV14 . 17 TGTGCCAGCAGCCAAATGGGATCAGGGTCTTACTACAATGAGCAGTTCTTC CASSQMGSGSYYNEQFF
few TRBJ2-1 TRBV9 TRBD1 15 TGTGCCAGCAGCGCGGACAGGGGGTTCAACAATGAGCAGTTCTTC CASSADRGFNNEQFF
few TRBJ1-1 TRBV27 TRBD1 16 TGTGCCAGCAGTTCCTTCCTTGGGACAGGGGGCACTGAAGCTTTCTTT CASSSFLGTGGTEAFF
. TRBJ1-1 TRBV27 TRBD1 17 TGTGCCAGCAGTTTAGCTACGGACAGGCCAACGCCGACTGAAGCTTTCTTT CASSLATDRPTPTEAFF
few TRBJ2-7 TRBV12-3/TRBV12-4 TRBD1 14 TGTGCCAGCAGTTTACTTGGGACAGCCTACGAGCAGTACTTC CASSLLGTAYEQYF
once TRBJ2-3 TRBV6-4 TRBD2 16 TGTGCCAGCAGTATCTCTAGCGGGGGGACCACAGATACGCAGTATTTT CASSISSGGTTDTQYF
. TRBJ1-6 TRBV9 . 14 TGTGCCAGCAGCGCTGGGGACCTTAATTCACCCCTCCACTTT CASSAGDLNSPLHF
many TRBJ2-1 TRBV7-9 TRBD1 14 TGTGCCAGCAGCCCTCAGGGGGTCGACAATGAGCAGTTCTTC CASSPQGVDNEQFF
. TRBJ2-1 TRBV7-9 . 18 TGTGCCAGCAGCTTAGCTCCCCGGGATACGGCGCCCAAGCGTGAGCAGTTCTTC CASSLAPRDTAPKREQFF
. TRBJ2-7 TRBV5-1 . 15 TGCGCCAGCAGCTTTAGAGGTGGTGGGTCCTACGAGCAGTACTTC CASSFRGGGSYEQYF
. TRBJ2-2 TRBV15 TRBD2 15 TGTGCCACCAGCTCGGGGGGAGGGTTTGGAGGGGAGCTGTTTTTT CATSSGGGFGGELFF